This T cell receptor beta chain stems from a study of response to subunit inactivated influenza vaccine. The CDR3 contains 13 residues. V shed 4 bases and J shed 4 bases, with 9 bases lying between them. In germline, CDR1 is SGHRS, CDR2 YFSETQ. TCRdb re-called the RT-PCR reads through MiXCR, storing one row per CDR3 protein. The sample holds some 570,000 distinct CDR3 sequences, over 9% seen once. The same data also contributed to another study, on T cells expressing NK-cell markers. As that report states: For TCR beta, cDNA was produced by 5'RACE template switching with UMIs. Beta-chain profiling covered CD3+CD56+NKG2C+, CD3+CD56+NKG2C- and CD3+CD56-NKG2C+ sorted subsets.

The input for sequencing was PBMCs from blood, taken on the day of vaccination. This clonotype was obtained from a man aged 45-65 years who received an inactivated influenza vaccine. The chain uses TRBV5-1 and TRBJ1-3; D unclear. CDR3 sequence reads: CASSPESGNTIYF. In nucleotides, the CDR3 is TGCGCCAGCAGCCCGGAATCCGGAAACACCATATATTTT.